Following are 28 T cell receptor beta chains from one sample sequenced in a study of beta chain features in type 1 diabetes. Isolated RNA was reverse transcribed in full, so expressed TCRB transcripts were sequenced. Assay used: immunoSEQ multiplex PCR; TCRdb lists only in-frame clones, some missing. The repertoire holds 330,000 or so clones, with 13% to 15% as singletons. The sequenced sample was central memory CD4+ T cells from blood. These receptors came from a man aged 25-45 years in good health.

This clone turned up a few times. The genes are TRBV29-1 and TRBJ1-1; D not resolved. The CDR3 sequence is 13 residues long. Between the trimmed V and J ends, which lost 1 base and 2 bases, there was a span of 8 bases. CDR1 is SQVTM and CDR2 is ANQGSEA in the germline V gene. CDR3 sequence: CSVEVSVNTEAFF. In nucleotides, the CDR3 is TGCAGCGTTGAAGTATCAGTTAACACTGAAGCTTTCTTT.

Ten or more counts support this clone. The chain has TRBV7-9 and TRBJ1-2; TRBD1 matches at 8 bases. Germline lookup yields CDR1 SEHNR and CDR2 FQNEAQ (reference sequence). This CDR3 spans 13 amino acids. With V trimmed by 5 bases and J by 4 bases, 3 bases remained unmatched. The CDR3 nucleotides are TGTGCCAGCAGCCCAGGGGGCGTCTATGGCTACACCTTC. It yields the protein CASSPGGVYGYTF.

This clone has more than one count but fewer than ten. The CDR3 DNA is TGTGCCAGCAGCTTCACAGGGGCTGGGGCCAACGTCCTGACTTTC. The encoded protein is CASSFTGAGANVLTF. The chain carries TRBV5-4 and TRBJ2-6, with 7 bases lining up with TRBD1. This CDR3 comprises 15 residues. V lost 2 bases, J lost 2 bases, and 1 base stayed unmatched. The V gene's germline CDR1 is SGHNT and CDR2 YYREEE (reference sequence).

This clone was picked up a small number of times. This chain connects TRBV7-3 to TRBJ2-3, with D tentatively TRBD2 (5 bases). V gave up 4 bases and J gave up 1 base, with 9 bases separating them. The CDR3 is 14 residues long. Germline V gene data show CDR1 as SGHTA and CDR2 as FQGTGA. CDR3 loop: CASSWTEGTDTQYF. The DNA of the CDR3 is TGTGCCAGCAGCTGGACGGAGGGCACAGATACGCAGTATTTT. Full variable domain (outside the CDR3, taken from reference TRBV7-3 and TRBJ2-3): GAGVSQTPSNKVTEKGKYVELRCDPISGHTALYWYRQSLGQGPEFLIYFQGTGAADDSGLPNDRFFAVRPEGSVSTLKIQRTERGDSAVYLCASSWTEGTDTQYFGPGTRLTVL.

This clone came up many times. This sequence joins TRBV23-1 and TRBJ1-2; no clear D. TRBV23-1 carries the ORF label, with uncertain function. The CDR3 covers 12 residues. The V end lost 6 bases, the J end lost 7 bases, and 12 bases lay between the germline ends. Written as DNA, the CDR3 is TGCGCCAGCAGATCCGTACCCCTTGGCTACACCTTC. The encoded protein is CASRSVPLGYTF.

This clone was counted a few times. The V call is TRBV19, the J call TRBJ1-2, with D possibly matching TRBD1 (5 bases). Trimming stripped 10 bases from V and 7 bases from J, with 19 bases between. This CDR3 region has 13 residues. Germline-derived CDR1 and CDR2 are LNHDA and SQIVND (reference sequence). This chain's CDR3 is CATNQQGFGGYTF. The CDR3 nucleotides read TGTGCCACAAACCAGCAGGGTTTTGGTGGCTACACCTTC.

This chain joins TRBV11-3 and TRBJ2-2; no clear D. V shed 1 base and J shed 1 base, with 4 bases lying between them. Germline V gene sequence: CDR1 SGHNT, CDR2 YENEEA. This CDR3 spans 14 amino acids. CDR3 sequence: CASSLARNTGELFF. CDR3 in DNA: TGTGCCAGCAGCTTAGCTAGGAACACCGGGGAGCTGTTTTTT.

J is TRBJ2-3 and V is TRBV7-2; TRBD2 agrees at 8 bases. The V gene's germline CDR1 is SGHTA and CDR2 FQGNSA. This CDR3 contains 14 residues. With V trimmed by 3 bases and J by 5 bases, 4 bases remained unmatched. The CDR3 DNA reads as TGTGCCAGCAGCTTCGGCGGGGGGCGAGATACGCAGTATTTT. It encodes CASSFGGGRDTQYF.

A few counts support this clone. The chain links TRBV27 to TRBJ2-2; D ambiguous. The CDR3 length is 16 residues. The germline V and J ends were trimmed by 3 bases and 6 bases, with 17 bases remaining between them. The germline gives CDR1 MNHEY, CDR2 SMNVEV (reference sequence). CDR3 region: CASSLSSGLFSGELFF. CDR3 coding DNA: TGTGCCAGCAGTTTGTCTAGTGGGTTGTTTTCCGGGGAGCTGTTTTTT.

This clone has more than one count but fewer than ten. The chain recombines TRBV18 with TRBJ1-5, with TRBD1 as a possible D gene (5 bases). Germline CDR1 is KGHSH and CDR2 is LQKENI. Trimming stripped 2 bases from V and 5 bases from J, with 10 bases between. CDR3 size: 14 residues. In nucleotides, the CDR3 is TGTGCCAGCTCACCATCCAGGGTGGATCAGCCCCAGCATTTT. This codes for CASSPSRVDQPQHF.

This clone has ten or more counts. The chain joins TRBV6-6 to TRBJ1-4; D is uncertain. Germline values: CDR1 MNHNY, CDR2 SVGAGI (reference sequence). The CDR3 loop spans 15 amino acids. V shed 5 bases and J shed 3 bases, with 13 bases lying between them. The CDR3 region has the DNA TGTGCCAGCAGTCCCGCAGAGGTGGCTAATGAAAAACTGTTTTTT. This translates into CASSPAEVANEKLFF.

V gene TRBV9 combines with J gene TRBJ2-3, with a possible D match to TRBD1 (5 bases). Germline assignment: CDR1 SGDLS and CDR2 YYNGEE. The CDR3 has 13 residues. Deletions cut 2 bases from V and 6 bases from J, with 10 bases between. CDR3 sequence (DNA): TGTGCCAGCAGCGTCCATGGGGCGGATACGCAGTATTTT. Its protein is CASSVHGADTQYF.

CDR3 sequence reads: CASSPFPSSGAAINEQFF. Here the CDR3 DNA reads TGTGCCAGCAGTCCCTTCCCTTCTAGCGGAGCAGCCATCAATGAGCAGTTCTTC. This chain uses TRBV6-4 with TRBJ2-1, with 7 bases aligning to TRBD2. V was pared by 5 bases and J by 6 bases, with 19 bases of the junction left unmatched. Per the germline V gene, CDR1 is MRHNA and CDR2 is SNTAGT. The CDR3 spans 18 residues.

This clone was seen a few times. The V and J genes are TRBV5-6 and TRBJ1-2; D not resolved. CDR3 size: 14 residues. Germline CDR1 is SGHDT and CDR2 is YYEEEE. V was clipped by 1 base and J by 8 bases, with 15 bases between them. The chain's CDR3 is CASSLSGPVSGYTF. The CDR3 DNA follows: TGTGCCAGCAGCTTGTCGGGCCCAGTGAGCGGCTACACCTTC.

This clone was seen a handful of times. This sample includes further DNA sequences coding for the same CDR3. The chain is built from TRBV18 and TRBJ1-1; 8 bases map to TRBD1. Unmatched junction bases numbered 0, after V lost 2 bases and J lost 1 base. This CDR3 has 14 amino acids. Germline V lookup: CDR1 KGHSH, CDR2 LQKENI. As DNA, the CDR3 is TGTGCCAGCTCACCAGGGACAGGGAACACTGAAGCTTTCTTT. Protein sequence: CASSPGTGNTEAFF.

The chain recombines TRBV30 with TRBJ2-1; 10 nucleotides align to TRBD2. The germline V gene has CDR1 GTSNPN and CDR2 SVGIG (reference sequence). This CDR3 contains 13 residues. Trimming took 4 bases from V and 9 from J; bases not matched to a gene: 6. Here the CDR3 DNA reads TGTGCCTGGACTAGCGGGAGCTTGGGTGAGCAGTTCTTC. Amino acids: CAWTSGSLGEQFF.

The DNA for the CDR3 is TGTGCCAGCAGCTTCCCAGGACAGGGGGTCACTGAAGCTTTCTTT. It is translated as CASSFPGQGVTEAFF. The V gene is TRBV7-9, the J gene TRBJ1-1; 10 nucleotides agree with TRBD1. Germline trimming cut 3 bases from V and 4 bases from J; bases unmatched to any gene: 5. The CDR3 spans 15 residues. The germline gives CDR1 SEHNR, CDR2 FQNEAQ (reference sequence).

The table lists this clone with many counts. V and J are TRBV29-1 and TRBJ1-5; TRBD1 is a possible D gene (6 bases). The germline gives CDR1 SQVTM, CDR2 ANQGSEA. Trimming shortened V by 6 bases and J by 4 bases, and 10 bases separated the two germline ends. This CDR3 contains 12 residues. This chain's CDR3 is CSVGQPNQPQHF. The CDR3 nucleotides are TGCAGCGTAGGACAGCCGAATCAGCCCCAGCATTTT. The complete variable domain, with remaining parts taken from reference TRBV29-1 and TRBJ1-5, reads SAVISQKPSRDICQRGTSLTIQCQVDSQVTMMFWYRQQPGQSLTLIATANQGSEATYESGFVIDKFPISRPNLTFSTLTVSNMSPEDSSIYLCSVGQPNQPQHFGDGTRLSIL.

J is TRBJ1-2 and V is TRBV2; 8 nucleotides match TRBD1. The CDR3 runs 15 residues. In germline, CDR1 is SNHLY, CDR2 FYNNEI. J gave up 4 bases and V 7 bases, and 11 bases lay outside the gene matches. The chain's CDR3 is CASTDVSGTGYGYTF. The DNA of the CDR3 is TGTGCCAGCACCGACGTCTCCGGGACAGGCTATGGCTACACCTTC.

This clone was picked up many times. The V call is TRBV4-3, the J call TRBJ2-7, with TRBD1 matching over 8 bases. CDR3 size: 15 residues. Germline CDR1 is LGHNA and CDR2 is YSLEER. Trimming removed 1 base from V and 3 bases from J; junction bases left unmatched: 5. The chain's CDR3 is CASSQGRGHIYEQYF. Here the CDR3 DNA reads TGCGCCAGCAGCCAAGGCAGGGGGCATATCTACGAGCAGTACTTC.

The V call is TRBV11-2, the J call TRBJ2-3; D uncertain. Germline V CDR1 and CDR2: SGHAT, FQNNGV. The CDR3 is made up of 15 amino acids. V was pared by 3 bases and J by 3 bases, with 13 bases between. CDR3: CASSFGDPSTDTQYF. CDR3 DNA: TGTGCCAGCAGCTTTGGAGACCCGAGTACAGATACGCAGTATTTT.

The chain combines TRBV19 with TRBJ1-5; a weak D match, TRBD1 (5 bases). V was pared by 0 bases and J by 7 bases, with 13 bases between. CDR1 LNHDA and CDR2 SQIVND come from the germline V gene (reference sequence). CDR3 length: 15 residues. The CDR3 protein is CASSIDPSTGQPQHF. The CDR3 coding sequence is TGTGCCAGTAGTATAGACCCTTCAACAGGCCAGCCCCAGCATTTT.

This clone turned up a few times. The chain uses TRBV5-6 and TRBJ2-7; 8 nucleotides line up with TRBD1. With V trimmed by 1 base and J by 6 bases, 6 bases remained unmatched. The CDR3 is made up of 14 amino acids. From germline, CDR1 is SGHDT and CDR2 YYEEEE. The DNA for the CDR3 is TGTGCCAGCAGCTTGCGCGGGACAGGTCTCGAGCAGTACTTC. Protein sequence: CASSLRGTGLEQYF. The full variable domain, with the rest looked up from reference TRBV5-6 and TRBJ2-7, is DAGVTQSPTHLIKTRGQQVTLRCSPKSGHDTVSWYQQALGQGPQFIFQYYEEEERQRGNFPDRFSGHQFPNYSSELNVNALLLGDSALYLCASSLRGTGLEQYFGPGTRLTVT.

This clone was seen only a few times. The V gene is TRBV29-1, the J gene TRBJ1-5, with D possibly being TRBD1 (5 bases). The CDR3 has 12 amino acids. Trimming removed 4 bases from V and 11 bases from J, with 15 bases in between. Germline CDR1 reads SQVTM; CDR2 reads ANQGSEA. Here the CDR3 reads CSVVVTRGAQHF. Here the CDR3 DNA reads TGCAGCGTTGTAGTGACCCGGGGGGCCCAGCATTTT.

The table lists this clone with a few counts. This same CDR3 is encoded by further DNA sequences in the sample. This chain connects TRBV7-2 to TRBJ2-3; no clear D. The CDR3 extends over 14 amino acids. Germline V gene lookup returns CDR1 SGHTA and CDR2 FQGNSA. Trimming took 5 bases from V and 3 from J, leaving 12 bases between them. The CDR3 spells CASSPTRATDTQYF. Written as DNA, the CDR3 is TGTGCCAGCAGCCCGACAAGGGCTACAGATACGCAGTATTTT.

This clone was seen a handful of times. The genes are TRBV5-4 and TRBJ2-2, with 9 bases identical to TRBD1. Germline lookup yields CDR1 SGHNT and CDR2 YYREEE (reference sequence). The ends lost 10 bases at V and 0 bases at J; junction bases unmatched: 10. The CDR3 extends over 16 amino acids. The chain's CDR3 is CAVKDRGPANTGELFF. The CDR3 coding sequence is TGTGCCGTTAAGGACAGGGGCCCCGCGAACACCGGGGAGCTGTTTTTT.

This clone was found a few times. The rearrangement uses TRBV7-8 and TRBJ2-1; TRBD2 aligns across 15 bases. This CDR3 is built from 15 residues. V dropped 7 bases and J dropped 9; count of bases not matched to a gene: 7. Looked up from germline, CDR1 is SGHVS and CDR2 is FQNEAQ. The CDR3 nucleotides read TGTGCCAGCAAGGGGACTAGCGGGGGGCAGGGTGAGCAGTTCTTC. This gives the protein CASKGTSGGQGEQFF.

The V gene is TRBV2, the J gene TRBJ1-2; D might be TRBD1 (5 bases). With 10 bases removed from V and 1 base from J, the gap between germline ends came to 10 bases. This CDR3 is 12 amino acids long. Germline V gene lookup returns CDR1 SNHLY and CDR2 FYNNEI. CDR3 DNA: TGTGCCAACTCGGGGGATAACTATGGCTACACCTTC. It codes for CANSGDNYGYTF.